These T cell receptor beta chains were read from a single sample in a study of PD-1 blockade in classical Hodgkin lymphoma. Produced via immunoSEQ multiplex PCR; TCRdb's table is partial and in-frame only. This table holds about 58,000 clones, approximately 89% found once. The source material was peripheral blood mononuclear cells (PBMCs), sampled before the second cycle of nivolumab. Source of these receptors: a human donor with classical Hodgkin lymphoma. The CDR3 runs from the conserved cysteine through the conserved F or W. Each record gives: J gene, D gene, V gene, clone size, CDR3 DNA, CDR3 protein. A D gene is named only where the DNA matches it firmly. Clone size, where shown, is once, few, many, or a class for clones that have expanded.

J gene: TRBJ2-7; D gene: TRBD1; V gene: TRBV27; clone size: few; CDR3 DNA: TGTGCCAGCAGTACCCGTTTCGACAGGGGCCACGAGCAGTACTTC; CDR3 protein: CASSTRFDRGHEQYF
J gene: TRBJ2-5; D gene: TRBD2; V gene: TRBV2; clone size: NA; CDR3 DNA: TGTGCCAGCAGTTTTATGACTAGCGGGGGCCCATACCAAGAGACCCAGTACTTC; CDR3 protein: CASSFMTSGGPYQETQYF
J gene: TRBJ1-1; D gene: NA; V gene: TRBV5-1; clone size: few; CDR3 DNA: TGCGCCAGCAGCCACGAACCCCGGGGGCTGGGAAAAACTGAAGCTTTCTTT; CDR3 protein: CASSHEPRGLGKTEAFF
J gene: TRBJ2-1; D gene: TRBD1; V gene: TRBV7-9; clone size: NA; CDR3 DNA: TGTGCCAGCAGCGATCCCAGGGGGCGCGAGCGCGGTGAGCAGTTCTTC; CDR3 protein: CASSDPRGRERGEQFF
J gene: TRBJ1-5; D gene: TRBD1; V gene: TRBV5-1; clone size: NA; CDR3 DNA: TGCGCCAGCAGCTTGGGCCCGACAGGGGATCAGCCCCAGCATTTT; CDR3 protein: CASSLGPTGDQPQHF
J gene: TRBJ2-1; D gene: TRBD2; V gene: TRBV7-8; clone size: NA; CDR3 DNA: TGTGCCAGCAGCCCGGGACTAGCGGCCGCTGATTGGGAGCAGTTCTTC; CDR3 protein: CASSPGLAAADWEQFF
J gene: TRBJ2-5; D gene: NA; V gene: TRBV11-2; clone size: NA; CDR3 DNA: TGTGCCAGCAGCCCCCCGGTGGGTACCCAAGAGACCCAGTACTTC; CDR3 protein: CASSPPVGTQETQYF
J gene: TRBJ1-5; D gene: NA; V gene: TRBV27; clone size: NA; CDR3 DNA: TGTGCCAGCAGTTTAATCGGGGGGCAAGATCAGCCCCAGCATTTT; CDR3 protein: CASSLIGGQDQPQHF
J gene: TRBJ2-5; D gene: TRBD1; V gene: TRBV7-9; clone size: NA; CDR3 DNA: TGTGCCAGCAGCCCGCCGACAGGGATAGAGACCCAGTACTTC; CDR3 protein: CASSPPTGIETQYF
J gene: TRBJ1-2; D gene: NA; V gene: TRBV18; clone size: NA; CDR3 DNA: TGTGCCAGCTCAGAATTTCAGGGTTTCGGCAGTCGGGATGGCTACACCTTC; CDR3 protein: CASSEFQGFGSRDGYTF
J gene: TRBJ2-7; D gene: NA; V gene: TRBV2; clone size: NA; CDR3 DNA: TGTGCCAGCAGTAAATCGACTAGTCACGAGCAGTACTTC; CDR3 protein: CASSKSTSHEQYF
J gene: TRBJ1-1; D gene: NA; V gene: TRBV27; clone size: NA; CDR3 DNA: TGTGCCAGCAGCCCAACCAGGGCGGGAATGAACACTGAAGCTTTCTTT; CDR3 protein: CASSPTRAGMNTEAFF
J gene: TRBJ2-3; D gene: TRBD2; V gene: TRBV5-1; clone size: NA; CDR3 DNA: TGCGCCAGCAGCTTAACAGCGGGAGCAGGGGATACGCAGTATTTT; CDR3 protein: CASSLTAGAGDTQYF
J gene: TRBJ2-7; D gene: NA; V gene: TRBV27; clone size: NA; CDR3 DNA: TGTGCCAGCAGTTTATTGGTTGGGACCTCCTACGAGCAGTACTTC; CDR3 protein: CASSLLVGTSYEQYF
J gene: TRBJ2-6; D gene: TRBD2; V gene: TRBV27; clone size: NA; CDR3 DNA: TGTGCCAGCAGTCCGAGGACTAGCGGGAGGGCCGGGGCCAACGTCCTGACTTTC; CDR3 protein: CASSPRTSGRAGANVLTF
J gene: TRBJ2-3; D gene: NA; V gene: TRBV30; clone size: NA; CDR3 DNA: TGTGCCTGGAGGAGAAGGACTAGCACAGATACGCAGTATTTT; CDR3 protein: CAWRRRTSTDTQYF
J gene: TRBJ2-6; D gene: NA; V gene: TRBV7-9; clone size: NA; CDR3 DNA: TGTGCCAGCAGCCGAACGATCCCGGGACCAAGCTCTGGGGCCAACGTCCTGACTTTC; CDR3 protein: CASSRTIPGPSSGANVLTF
J gene: TRBJ2-6; D gene: NA; V gene: TRBV9; clone size: NA; CDR3 DNA: TGTGCCAGCAGCCCAGGGATACACCAGTCGGGGGCCAACGTCCTGACTTTC; CDR3 protein: CASSPGIHQSGANVLTF
J gene: TRBJ2-3; D gene: NA; V gene: TRBV14; clone size: NA; CDR3 DNA: TGTGCCAGCAGCCATGACTTACCTCCGGGACCAACCCAGTATTTT; CDR3 protein: CASSHDLPPGPTQYF
J gene: TRBJ1-2; D gene: NA; V gene: TRBV27; clone size: NA; CDR3 DNA: TGTGCCAGCAGTTCCGCCCTGGGCTACACCTTC; CDR3 protein: CASSSALGYTF
J gene: TRBJ2-7; D gene: NA; V gene: TRBV5-1; clone size: NA; CDR3 DNA: TGCGCCAGCAGCGGTCCAGGGGTTTCCCTCTACGAGCAGTACTTC; CDR3 protein: CASSGPGVSLYEQYF
J gene: TRBJ2-3; D gene: TRBD1; V gene: TRBV7-2; clone size: NA; CDR3 DNA: TGTGCCAGCAGCTTGGGCGGGACAGGGGGCACAGATACGCAGTATTTT; CDR3 protein: CASSLGGTGGTDTQYF
J gene: TRBJ1-5; D gene: NA; V gene: TRBV9; clone size: NA; CDR3 DNA: TGTGCCAGCAGCGTAGCCGCACGACAGGAGAGGTCTTATCAGCCCCAGCATTTT; CDR3 protein: CASSVAARQERSYQPQHF
J gene: TRBJ1-1; D gene: NA; V gene: TRBV19; clone size: NA; CDR3 DNA: TGTGCCATAAAGGGGGGAACTGAAGCTTTCTTT; CDR3 protein: CAIKGGTEAFF
J gene: TRBJ2-6; D gene: NA; V gene: TRBV9; clone size: NA; CDR3 DNA: TGTGCCAGCAGCGTATCTGGGGGTTCAAACTCTGGGGCCAACGTCCTGACTTTC; CDR3 protein: CASSVSGGSNSGANVLTF
J gene: TRBJ2-7; D gene: NA; V gene: TRBV27; clone size: NA; CDR3 DNA: TGTGCCAGCAGTTTATCAGGGGTTCTGGAGCAGTACTTC; CDR3 protein: CASSLSGVLEQYF
J gene: TRBJ2-2; D gene: NA; V gene: TRBV5-1; clone size: NA; CDR3 DNA: TGCGCCAGCAAACTGACAGGAACGAACACCGGGGAGCTGTTTTTT; CDR3 protein: CASKLTGTNTGELFF
J gene: TRBJ2-7; D gene: NA; V gene: TRBV7-3; clone size: NA; CDR3 DNA: TGTGCCAGCAGCTTAACAGGGGGTTTCTACGAGCAGTACTTC; CDR3 protein: CASSLTGGFYEQYF
J gene: TRBJ1-2; D gene: TRBD1; V gene: TRBV6-5; clone size: once; CDR3 DNA: TGTGCCAGCAGTGCACCGGGACAGGGCCTATATGGCTACACCTTC; CDR3 protein: CASSAPGQGLYGYTF
J gene: TRBJ1-4; D gene: NA; V gene: TRBV21-1; clone size: few; CDR3 DNA: TGTGCCAGCAGCGGTTGGGAAGGGAATGAAAAACTGTTTTTT; CDR3 protein: CASSGWEGNEKLFF
J gene: TRBJ1-1; D gene: NA; V gene: TRBV19; clone size: NA; CDR3 DNA: TGTGCCAGTAGCCTACAGGGTCGGAACACTGAAGCTTTCTTT; CDR3 protein: CASSLQGRNTEAFF
J gene: TRBJ1-2; D gene: TRBD1; V gene: TRBV9; clone size: once; CDR3 DNA: TGTGCCGCCCGGGGGGGACAGGGGGCCTATGGCTACACCTTC; CDR3 protein: CAARGGQGAYGYTF
J gene: TRBJ1-3; D gene: NA; V gene: TRBV9; clone size: NA; CDR3 DNA: TGTGCCAGCAGCGTAGCTCCCGGGGGGGTTGGAAACACCATATATTTT; CDR3 protein: CASSVAPGGVGNTIYF
J gene: TRBJ1-2; D gene: TRBD1; V gene: TRBV7-6; clone size: NA; CDR3 DNA: TGTGCCAGCAGCTTACACTCGACAGGGATTCTAAACAGGGCTAACTATGGCTACACCTTC; CDR3 protein: CASSLHSTGILNRANYGYTF
J gene: TRBJ2-7; D gene: TRBD1; V gene: TRBV10-3; clone size: NA; CDR3 DNA: TGTGCCATCAGTGAGGGTGGACAGGGGTACGAGCAGTACTTC; CDR3 protein: CAISEGGQGYEQYF
J gene: TRBJ2-1; D gene: NA; V gene: TRBV4-1; clone size: NA; CDR3 DNA: TGCGCCAGCAGCCAAGATGGGAGGAGAAGCGGGACATTCTACAATGAGCAGTTCTTC; CDR3 protein: CASSQDGRRSGTFYNEQFF
J gene: TRBJ2-5; D gene: TRBD1; V gene: TRBV13; clone size: NA; CDR3 DNA: TGTGCCAGCAGCTCAGCCGGGACAGGGGTTGAGACCCAGTACTTC; CDR3 protein: CASSSAGTGVETQYF
J gene: TRBJ2-1; D gene: NA; V gene: TRBV16; clone size: NA; CDR3 DNA: TGTGCCAGCAGCCAATCCAGAGCGGACGGGGTGGATGAGCAGTTCTTC; CDR3 protein: CASSQSRADGVDEQFF
J gene: TRBJ1-1; D gene: NA; V gene: TRBV27; clone size: NA; CDR3 DNA: TGTGCCAGCAGACTACGGGGGATGAACACTGAAGCTTTCTTT; CDR3 protein: CASRLRGMNTEAFF
J gene: TRBJ1-4; D gene: TRBD1; V gene: TRBV27; clone size: NA; CDR3 DNA: TGTGCCAGCACCTTGACAGGGAACGGGATAATCTCGGAAAAACTGTTTTTT; CDR3 protein: CASTLTGNGIISEKLFF
J gene: TRBJ2-7; D gene: NA; V gene: TRBV7-2; clone size: NA; CDR3 DNA: TGTGCCAGCAGCTTAGTTGGCCTTTTCGCCGGACGTTACGAGCAGTACTTC; CDR3 protein: CASSLVGLFAGRYEQYF
J gene: TRBJ2-5; D gene: NA; V gene: TRBV14; clone size: NA; CDR3 DNA: TGTGCCAGCAGCTTAACTCAGGGTTACGAGACCCAGTACTTC; CDR3 protein: CASSLTQGYETQYF
J gene: TRBJ1-5; D gene: TRBD1; V gene: TRBV9; clone size: NA; CDR3 DNA: TGTGCCAGCAGCCAACAGGGGGCGATTAATCAGCCCCAGCATTTT; CDR3 protein: CASSQQGAINQPQHF
J gene: TRBJ1-3; D gene: NA; V gene: TRBV30; clone size: NA; CDR3 DNA: TGTGCCTGGAGTGTTCGTACCGGAAACACCATATATTTT; CDR3 protein: CAWSVRTGNTIYF
J gene: TRBJ1-1; D gene: NA; V gene: TRBV19; clone size: NA; CDR3 DNA: TGTGCCAGTAGTATGGGGGGTTGGGGAAACACTGAAGCTTTCTTT; CDR3 protein: CASSMGGWGNTEAFF
J gene: TRBJ2-7; D gene: NA; V gene: TRBV7-2; clone size: NA; CDR3 DNA: TGTGCCAGCGATCAGGGTTTCGAGCAGTACTTC; CDR3 protein: CASDQGFEQYF
J gene: TRBJ2-5; D gene: NA; V gene: TRBV27; clone size: NA; CDR3 DNA: TGTGCCAGCAGTTGGCGTCGAGGACAAGAGACCCAGTACTTC; CDR3 protein: CASSWRRGQETQYF
J gene: TRBJ1-2; D gene: NA; V gene: TRBV19; clone size: NA; CDR3 DNA: TGTGCCAGTAGATATCCGGACAGCCTCTCTAACTATGGCTACACCTTC; CDR3 protein: CASRYPDSLSNYGYTF
J gene: TRBJ2-5; D gene: NA; V gene: TRBV30; clone size: NA; CDR3 DNA: TGTGCCTGGACCCCGGACCGATCACCCCACCAAGAGACCCAGTACTTC; CDR3 protein: CAWTPDRSPHQETQYF
J gene: TRBJ1-4; D gene: NA; V gene: TRBV2; clone size: NA; CDR3 DNA: TGTGCCAGCAGTGCGTCAGACCCTACAACTAATGAAAAACTGTTTTTT; CDR3 protein: CASSASDPTTNEKLFF
J gene: TRBJ2-1; D gene: NA; V gene: TRBV2; clone size: NA; CDR3 DNA: TGTGCCAGCACGGGGCCTAGCTCCTACAATGAGCAGTTCTTC; CDR3 protein: CASTGPSSYNEQFF
J gene: TRBJ1-1; D gene: NA; V gene: TRBV9; clone size: NA; CDR3 DNA: TGTGCCAGCATTGGTACCACTGAAGCTTTCTTT; CDR3 protein: CASIGTTEAFF
J gene: TRBJ2-1; D gene: TRBD2; V gene: TRBV28; clone size: NA; CDR3 DNA: TGTGCCAGCAGCCCCGGACTAGACTACAATGAGCAGTTCTTC; CDR3 protein: CASSPGLDYNEQFF
J gene: TRBJ1-3; D gene: TRBD1; V gene: TRBV7-9; clone size: NA; CDR3 DNA: TGTGCCAGCAGCTTAGCGGGGACAGGGCTTAGCTCTGGAAACACCATATATTTT; CDR3 protein: CASSLAGTGLSSGNTIYF
J gene: TRBJ2-5; D gene: NA; V gene: TRBV5-4; clone size: NA; CDR3 DNA: TGTGCCAGCAGCTACCAAGAGACCCAGTACTTC; CDR3 protein: CASSYQETQYF
J gene: TRBJ2-1; D gene: TRBD2; V gene: TRBV28; clone size: NA; CDR3 DNA: TGTGCCAGCAGTTCTTTAGCGGGAGGTGACAATGAGCAGTTCTTC; CDR3 protein: CASSSLAGGDNEQFF